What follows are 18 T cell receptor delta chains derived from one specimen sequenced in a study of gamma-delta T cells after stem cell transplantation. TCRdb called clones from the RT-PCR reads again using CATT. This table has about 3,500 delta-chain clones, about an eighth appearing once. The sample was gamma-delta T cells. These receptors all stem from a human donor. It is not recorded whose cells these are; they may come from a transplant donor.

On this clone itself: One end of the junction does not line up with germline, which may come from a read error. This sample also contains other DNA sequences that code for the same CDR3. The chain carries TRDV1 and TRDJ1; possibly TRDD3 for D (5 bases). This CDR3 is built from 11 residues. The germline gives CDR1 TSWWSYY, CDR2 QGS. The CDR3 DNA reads TGTGCCCTTGGGGACGGGCCTTACCTCATCTTT. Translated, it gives CALGDGPYLIF.

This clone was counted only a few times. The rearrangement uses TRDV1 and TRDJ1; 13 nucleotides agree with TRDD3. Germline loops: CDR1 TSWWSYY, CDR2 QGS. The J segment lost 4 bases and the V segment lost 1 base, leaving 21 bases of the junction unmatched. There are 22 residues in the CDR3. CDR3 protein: CALGEPPYDRTGGYGGCDKLIF. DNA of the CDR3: TGTGCTCTTGGGGAACCGCCCTACGATCGTACTGGGGGATACGGGGGCTGCGATAAACTCATCTTT.

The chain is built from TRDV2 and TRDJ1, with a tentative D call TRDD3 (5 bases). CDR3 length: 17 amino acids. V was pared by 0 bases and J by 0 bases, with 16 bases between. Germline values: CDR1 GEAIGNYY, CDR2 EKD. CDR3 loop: CACDTGPGGRHTDKLIF. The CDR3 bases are TGTGCCTGTGACACCGGGCCGGGGGGCCGGCACACCGATAAACTCATCTTT.

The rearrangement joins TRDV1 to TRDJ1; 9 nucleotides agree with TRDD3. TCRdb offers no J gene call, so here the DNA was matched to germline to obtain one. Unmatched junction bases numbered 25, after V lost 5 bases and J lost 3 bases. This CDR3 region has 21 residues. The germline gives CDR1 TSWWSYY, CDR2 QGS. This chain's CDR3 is CALGIGGYVRLGDMMSDKLIF. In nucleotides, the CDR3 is TGTGCTCTTGGGATCGGGGGCTACGTCCGGTTGGGGGATATGATGTCCGATAAACTCATCTTT.

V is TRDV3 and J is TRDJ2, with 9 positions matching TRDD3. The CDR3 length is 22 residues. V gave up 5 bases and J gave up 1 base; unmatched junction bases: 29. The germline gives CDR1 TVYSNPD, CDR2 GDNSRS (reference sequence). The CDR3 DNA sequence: TGTGCCGCCAGACGAGCCGGCCTTCCGAGTACTGGGGGACCGATTTTGACAGCACAACTCTTCTTT. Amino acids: CAARRAGLPSTGGPILTAQLFF. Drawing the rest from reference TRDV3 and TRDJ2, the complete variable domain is CDKVTQSSPDQTVASGSEVVLLCTYDTVYSNPDLFWYRIRPDYSFQFVFYGDNSRSEGADFTQGRFSVKHILTQKAFHLVISPVRTEDSATYYCAARRAGLPSTGGPILTAQLFFGKGTQLIVEP.

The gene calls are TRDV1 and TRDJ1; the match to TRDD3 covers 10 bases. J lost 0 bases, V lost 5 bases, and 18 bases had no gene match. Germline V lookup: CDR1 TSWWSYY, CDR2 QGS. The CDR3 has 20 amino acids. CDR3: CALGRPSHITGGFYTDKLIF. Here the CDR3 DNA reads TGTGCTCTTGGGAGGCCTTCCCATATTACTGGGGGATTTTACACCGATAAACTCATCTTT.

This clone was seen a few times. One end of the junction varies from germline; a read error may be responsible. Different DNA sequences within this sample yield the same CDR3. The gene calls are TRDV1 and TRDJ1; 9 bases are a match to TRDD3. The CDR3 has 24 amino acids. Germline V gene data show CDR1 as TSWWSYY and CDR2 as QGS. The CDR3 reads CAPGATPPHVPSVLGEPFIDKLIF. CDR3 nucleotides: TGTGCTCCTGGGGCCACCCCTCCACACGTCCCATCTGTACTGGGGGAACCGTTTATCGATAAACTCATCTTT.

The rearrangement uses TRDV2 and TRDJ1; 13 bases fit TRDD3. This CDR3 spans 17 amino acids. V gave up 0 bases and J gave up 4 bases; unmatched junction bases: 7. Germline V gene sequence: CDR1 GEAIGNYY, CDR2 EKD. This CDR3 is CACDTGYWGIRSDKLIF. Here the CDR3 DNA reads TGTGCCTGTGACACCGGATACTGGGGGATACGGAGCGATAAACTCATCTTT.

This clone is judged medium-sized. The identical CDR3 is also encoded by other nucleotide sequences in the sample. The CDR3 here is CACDTWDRSSWDTRQMFF. CDR3 nucleotide sequence: TGTGCCTGTGACACCTGGGATAGGAGCTCCTGGGACACCCGACAGATGTTTTTC. The chain is built from TRDV2 and TRDJ3; D is possibly TRDD3 (6 bases). V lost 0 bases and J 0 bases, leaving 11 bases between the germline ends. CDR3 length equals 18 residues. CDR1 is GEAIGNYY, CDR2 EKD, per germline.

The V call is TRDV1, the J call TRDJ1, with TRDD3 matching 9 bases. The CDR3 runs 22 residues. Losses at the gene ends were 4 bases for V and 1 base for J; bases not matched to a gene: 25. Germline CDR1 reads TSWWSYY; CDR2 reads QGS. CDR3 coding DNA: TGTGCTCTTGGGGGATCGGCCTTCCAAACTACTGGGGGAAGAGGAGCCACCGATAAACTCATCTTT. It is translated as CALGGSAFQTTGGRGATDKLIF.

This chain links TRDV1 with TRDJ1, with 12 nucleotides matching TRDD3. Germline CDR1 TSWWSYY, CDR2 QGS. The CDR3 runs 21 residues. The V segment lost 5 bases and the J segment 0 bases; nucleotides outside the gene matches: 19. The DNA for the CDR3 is TGTGCTCTTGGGTCGGCCTTCCTCAACCACTGGGGGATACTGTACACCGATAAACTCATCTTT. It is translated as CALGSAFLNHWGILYTDKLIF.

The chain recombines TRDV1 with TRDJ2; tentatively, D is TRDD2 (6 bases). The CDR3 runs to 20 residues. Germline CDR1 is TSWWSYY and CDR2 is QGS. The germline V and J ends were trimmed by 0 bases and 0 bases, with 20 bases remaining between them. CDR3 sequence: CALGELKLPSPLALTAQLFF. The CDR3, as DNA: TGTGCTCTTGGGGAACTAAAGTTACCTTCCCCATTAGCTTTGACAGCACAACTCTTCTTT.

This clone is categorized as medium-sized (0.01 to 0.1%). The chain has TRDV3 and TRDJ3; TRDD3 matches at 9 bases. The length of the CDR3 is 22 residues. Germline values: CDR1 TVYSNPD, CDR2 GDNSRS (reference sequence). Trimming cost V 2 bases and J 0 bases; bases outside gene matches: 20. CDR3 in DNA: TGTGCCTTTGGTAGACCAATCTACGGGAACTGGGGGACCTCCTGGGACACCCGACAGATGTTTTTC. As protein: CAFGRPIYGNWGTSWDTRQMFF.

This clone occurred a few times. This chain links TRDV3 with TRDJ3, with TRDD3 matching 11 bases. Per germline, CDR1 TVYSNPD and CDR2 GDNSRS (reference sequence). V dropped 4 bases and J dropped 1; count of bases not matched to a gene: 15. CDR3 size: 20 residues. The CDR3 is CASRSSWGIRGSWDTRQMFF. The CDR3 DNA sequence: TGTGCCTCCCGCTCCTCGTGGGGGATACGCGGTTCCTGGGACACCCGACAGATGTTTTTC.

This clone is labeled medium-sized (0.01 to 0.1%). CDR3 sequence: CACDTITFWGIRSWDTRQMFF. The CDR3 DNA reads as TGTGCCTGTGACACCATAACCTTCTGGGGGATACGCTCCTGGGACACCCGACAGATGTTTTTC. This chain links TRDV2 with TRDJ3; 12 positions agree with TRDD3. V was pared by 0 bases and J by 0 bases, with 8 bases of the junction left unmatched. Germline loops: CDR1 GEAIGNYY, CDR2 EKD. The CDR3 totals 21 residues.

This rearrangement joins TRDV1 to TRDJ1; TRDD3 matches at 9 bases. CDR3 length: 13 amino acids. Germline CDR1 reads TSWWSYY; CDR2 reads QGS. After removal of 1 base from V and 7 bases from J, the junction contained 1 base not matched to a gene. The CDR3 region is CALGERGYGKLIF. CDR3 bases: TGTGCTCTTGGGGAACGGGGATACGGTAAACTCATCTTT.

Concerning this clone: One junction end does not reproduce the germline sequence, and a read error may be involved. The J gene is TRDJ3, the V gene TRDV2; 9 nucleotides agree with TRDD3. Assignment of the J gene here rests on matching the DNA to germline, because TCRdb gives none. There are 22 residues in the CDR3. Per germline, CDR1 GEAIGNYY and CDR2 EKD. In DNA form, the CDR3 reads TGTGCCTGTGACACCCTCCGGGGGGATACTGCCCCGACCTCCTGGGGCACCCGACAGATGTTTTTC. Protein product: CACDTLRGDTAPTSWGTRQMFF.

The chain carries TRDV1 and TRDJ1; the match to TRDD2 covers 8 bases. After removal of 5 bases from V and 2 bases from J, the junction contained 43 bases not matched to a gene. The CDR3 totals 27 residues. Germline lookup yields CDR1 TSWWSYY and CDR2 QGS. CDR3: CALGNKRGLPKGIVTGSISYLTDKLIF. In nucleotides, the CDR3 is TGTGCTCTTGGGAATAAAAGAGGCCTTCCTAAAGGGATAGTTACTGGGTCAATCAGTTACCTGACCGATAAACTCATCTTT.